Listed below are T cell receptor beta chains from one sample, sequenced in a study of blood T cell repertoires in COVID-19. Repertoires were generated with immunoSEQ multiplex PCR, while TCRdb's copy carries only in-frame clones and drops some. The table shows about 220,000 clones, with roughly 84% occurring only once. The sequencing input was peripheral blood. The source of these receptors is a woman aged 55 to 70 with acute or convalescent COVID-19. CDR3s include the opening cysteine and the closing phenylalanine or tryptophan. The D gene is left open where the match is weak. Not every row has a clone size; where given, it reads once, few, many or a size class.

>TRBJ2-7|NA|TRBV20-1|TRBD2
TGCAGTGCTAGTAGCGGGGAAAGCTCCTACGAGCAGTACTTC
CSASSGESSYEQYF
>TRBJ1-2|NA|TRBV7-9|NA
TGTGCCAGCAGCTTTATTCTTGGGGACAAACCGGGAGGCTACACCTTC
CASSFILGDKPGGYTF
>TRBJ2-7|NA|TRBV10-3|NA
TGTGCCATCAGTGAGTCGTTTCAGGGAAGCGAGCAGTACTTC
CAISESFQGSEQYF
>TRBJ1-5|NA|TRBV2|NA
TGTGCCAGCAGTCCACTGAGAAATCAGCCCCAGCATTTT
CASSPLRNQPQHF
>TRBJ2-7|NA|TRBV28|TRBD2
TGTGCCAGCCAAACCTCCCATGTCCAGCGGGGGACCTCCTACGAGCAGTACTTC
CASQTSHVQRGTSYEQYF
>TRBJ2-3|NA|TRBV10-3|TRBD2
TGTGCCATCAGACCCCTAGCGGGGCAAAACACAGATACGCAGTATTTT
CAIRPLAGQNTDTQYF
>TRBJ2-5|NA|TRBV5-4|TRBD2
TGTGCCAGCAGCCGAGGACTAGGCCAAGAGACCCAGTACTTC
CASSRGLGQETQYF
>TRBJ1-2|NA|TRBV25-1|NA
TGTGCCAGCAGCTTGAACTATGGCTACACCTTC
CASSLNYGYTF
>TRBJ2-7|NA|TRBV7-9|TRBD2
TGTGCCAGCAGATCGGGGGGTCGTTACGAGCAGTACTTC
CASRSGGRYEQYF
>TRBJ1-1|NA|TRBV18|NA
TGTGCCAGCTCACCGCGGGAGGGGACTGAAGCTTTCTTT
CASSPREGTEAFF
>TRBJ1-2|NA|TRBV19|NA
TGTGCCAGTAGTATTCCCGGACAGAACTATGGCTACACCTTC
CASSIPGQNYGYTF
>TRBJ1-2|NA|TRBV4-2|NA
TGTGCCAGCAGCCCCGGGGGGGGGCTATATGGCTACACCTTC
CASSPGGGLYGYTF
>TRBJ2-1|few|TRBV7-9|TRBD2
TGTGCCAGCAGCGACGTTTGGGTAGCGGGGGCGGGTGAGCAGTTCTTC
CASSDVWVAGAGEQFF
>TRBJ1-3|NA|TRBV21-1|NA
TGTGCCAGCAGCAACAGGGGGTCTGGAAACACCATATATTTT
CASSNRGSGNTIYF
>TRBJ2-2|few|TRBV7-9|NA
TGTGCCAGCAGCTTAATAGCCCAACCTGGGGAGCTGTTTTTT
CASSLIAQPGELFF
>TRBJ1-6|NA|TRBV3-1/TRBV3-2|NA
TGTGCCAGCAGCCAAGGATTAGAAAATTCACCCCTCCACTTT
CASSQGLENSPLHF
>TRBJ2-1|few|TRBV5-4|TRBD2
TGTGCCAGCAGCCGACTAGCGGGGGGAATGTACAATGAGCAGTTCTTC
CASSRLAGGMYNEQFF
>TRBJ2-2|NA|TRBV3-1/TRBV3-2|NA
TGTGCCAGCAGCCAGAAGGGTAGGGGCGGGGAGCTGTTTTTT
CASSQKGRGGELFF
>TRBJ1-2|NA|TRBV4-2|NA
TGTGCCAGCAGCCAAGAGCCGGGGGGTCATGGCTACACCTTC
CASSQEPGGHGYTF
>TRBJ2-7|NA|TRBV3-1/TRBV3-2|NA
TGTGCCAGCAGCCATTCTGGGGCCGGAGACTACGAGCAGTACTTC
CASSHSGAGDYEQYF
>TRBJ2-3|once|TRBV23-1|NA
TGCGCCAGCAGTCGATTAGCGCACAAGACAGATACGCAGTATTTT
CASSRLAHKTDTQYF
>TRBJ2-1|NA|TRBV30|TRBD2
TGTGCCTGGAGCGCAACTTCACGGGGGACTAGCGGGCGGTACAATGAGCAGTTCTTC
CAWSATSRGTSGRYNEQFF
>TRBJ1-1|NA|TRBV6-5|TRBD1
TGTGCCAGCAGCCCAGGAGACAGGGACACTGAAGCTTTCTTT
CASSPGDRDTEAFF
>TRBJ1-5|NA|TRBV5-6|TRBD1
TGTGCCAGCAGCTTATTCGGGACAGGGGAAAATCAGCCCCAGCATTTT
CASSLFGTGENQPQHF
>TRBJ2-1|NA|TRBV4-1|NA
TGCGCCAGCAGCCAAGATCGGGCAGGGGGGAATGAGCAGTTCTTC
CASSQDRAGGNEQFF
>TRBJ1-2|NA|TRBV3-1/TRBV3-2|TRBD1
TGTGCCAGCAGCCAAGAAGGGGGACAGGGAATATATGGCTACACCTTC
CASSQEGGQGIYGYTF
>TRBJ2-3|NA|TRBV6-5|TRBD1
TGTGCCAGCAACGTCGGACAGGGAGCCAGAGATACGCAGTATTTT
CASNVGQGARDTQYF
>TRBJ2-5|NA|TRBV4-3|TRBD2
TGCGCCAGCAGCCAAGAGTTGACCGGACTAGCGGGGGGCCAAGAGACCCAGTACTTC
CASSQELTGLAGGQETQYF
>TRBJ2-3|NA|TRBV2|TRBD2
TGTGCCAGCATGACGGGGGGGCCATCAGATACGCAGTATTTT
CASMTGGPSDTQYF
>TRBJ2-7|NA|TRBV7-2|NA
TGTGCCAGCAGCTTAGTTTACGGCTACGAGCAGTACTTC
CASSLVYGYEQYF
>TRBJ2-5|NA|TRBV7-2|TRBD2
TGTGCCAGCAGAGTCGGGGGGGGATTACAAGAGACCCAGTACTTC
CASRVGGGLQETQYF
>TRBJ2-7|NA|TRBV4-1|NA
TGCGCCAGCAGCCAAGAGGTCAGGGGCACCTACGAGCAGTACTTC
CASSQEVRGTYEQYF
>TRBJ2-1|NA|TRBV5-1|NA
TGCGCCAGCAGCTTGGCCCTCGGGCGGGACAATGAGCAGTTCTTC
CASSLALGRDNEQFF
>TRBJ2-7|NA|TRBV27|NA
TGTGCCAGCAGGGGGGGAGTTCGGTACGAGCAGTACTTC
CASRGGVRYEQYF
>TRBJ2-7|NA|TRBV28|TRBD2
TGTGCCAGCAGTTTACCTAGCGGGGGACCCAAGCAGTACTTC
CASSLPSGGPKQYF
>TRBJ1-4|once|TRBV28|TRBD1
TGTGCCAGCAGAGACCAGGGACAGGGCTATGAAAAACTGTTTTTT
CASRDQGQGYEKLFF
>TRBJ1-6|once|TRBV12-3/TRBV12-4|TRBD1
TGTGCCAGCAGTAGGACAGGCAATTCACCCCTCCACTTT
CASSRTGNSPLHF
>TRBJ2-7|NA|TRBV18|TRBD1
TGTGCCAGCTCAGTTATCCAGGGGGCTGGCGAGCAGTACTTC
CASSVIQGAGEQYF
>TRBJ2-1|NA|TRBV5-4|TRBD2
TGTGCCAGCAGCTTGGCGGCTAGCGGGGGCAATGAGCAGTTCTTC
CASSLAASGGNEQFF
>TRBJ1-2|NA|TRBV4-3|NA
TGCGCCAGCAGCCAAGATCAGGGTGCCCTATCCGGCTACACCTTC
CASSQDQGALSGYTF
>TRBJ2-2|NA|TRBV28|NA
TGTGCCAGCAGACGGGTAACCGGGGAGCTGTTTTTT
CASRRVTGELFF
>TRBJ2-2|NA|TRBV27|NA
TGTGCCAGCAGTCTATACAGGGGGGGCGCTCCTAGCGCCGGGGAGCTGTTTTTT
CASSLYRGGAPSAGELFF
>TRBJ1-2|NA|TRBV6-5|NA
TGTGCCAGCAGTTCGCCAGGGTCCAACTATGGCTACACCTTC
CASSSPGSNYGYTF
>TRBJ1-5|NA|TRBV30|NA
TGTGCCTACCGGGACATTGATAGCAATCAGCCCCAGCATTTT
CAYRDIDSNQPQHF
>TRBJ1-2|NA|TRBV5-8|TRBD1
TGTGCCAGCAGCCCCGACAGGGCCTATGGCTACACCTTC
CASSPDRAYGYTF
>TRBJ1-4|NA|TRBV28|NA
TGTGCCAGCAGTTTAAGTAGGGGGATGCCAACTAATGAAAAACTGTTTTTT
CASSLSRGMPTNEKLFF
>TRBJ1-2|once|TRBV28|NA
TGTGCCAGCAGTTTAGGGGCAGGGAACTATGGCTACACCTTC
CASSLGAGNYGYTF